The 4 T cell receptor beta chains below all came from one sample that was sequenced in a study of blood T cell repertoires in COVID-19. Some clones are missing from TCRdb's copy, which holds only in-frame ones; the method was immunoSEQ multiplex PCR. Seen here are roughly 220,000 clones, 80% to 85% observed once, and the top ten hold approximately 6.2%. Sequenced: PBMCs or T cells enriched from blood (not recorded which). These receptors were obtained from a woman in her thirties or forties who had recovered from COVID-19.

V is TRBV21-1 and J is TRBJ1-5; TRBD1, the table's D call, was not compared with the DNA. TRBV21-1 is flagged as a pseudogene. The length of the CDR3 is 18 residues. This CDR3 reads CASSKVVQGDDSNQPQHF. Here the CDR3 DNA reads TGTGCCAGCAGCAAAGTGGTGCAGGGTGATGATAGCAATCAGCCCCAGCATTTT.

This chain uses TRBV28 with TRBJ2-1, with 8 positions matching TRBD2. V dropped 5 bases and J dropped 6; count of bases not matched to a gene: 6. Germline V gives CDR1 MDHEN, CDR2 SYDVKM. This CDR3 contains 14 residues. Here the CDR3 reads CASSPGTRGNEQFF. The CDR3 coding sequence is TGTGCCAGCAGTCCCGGGACTAGAGGCAATGAGCAGTTCTTC.

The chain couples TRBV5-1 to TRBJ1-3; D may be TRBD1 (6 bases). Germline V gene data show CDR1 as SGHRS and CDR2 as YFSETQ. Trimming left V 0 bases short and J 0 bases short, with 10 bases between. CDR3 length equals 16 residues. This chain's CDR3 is CASSLEQGYSGNTIYF. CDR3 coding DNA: TGCGCCAGCAGCTTGGAACAGGGTTACTCTGGAAACACCATATATTTT.

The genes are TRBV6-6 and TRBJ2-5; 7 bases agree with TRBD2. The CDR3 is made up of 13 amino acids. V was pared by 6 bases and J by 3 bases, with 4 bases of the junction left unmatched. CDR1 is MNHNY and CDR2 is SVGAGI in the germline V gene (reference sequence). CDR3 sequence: CASSAAGEETQYF. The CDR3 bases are TGTGCCAGCAGCGCCGCGGGGGAAGAGACCCAGTACTTC.